Presented here are 17 T cell receptor beta chains from one specimen sequenced in a study of blood T cell repertoires in COVID-19. Produced via immunoSEQ multiplex PCR; TCRdb's table is partial and in-frame only. In the table there are around 260,000 clones, around 90% of which are singletons. Specimen: peripheral blood. Source of these receptors: a human donor in a cohort sampled during active COVID-19.

V usage is TRBV3-1 (or the pseudogene TRBV3-2) and J usage is TRBJ1-6; the D gene is possibly TRBD1 (5 bases). Trimming cost V 2 bases and J 7 bases, with 9 bases left between them. Germline CDR1 reads LGHDT; CDR2 reads YNNKEL (reference sequence). The CDR3 runs 14 residues. In DNA, the CDR3 is TGTGCCAGCAGCCAAATTAGGGGAAATTCACCCCTCCACTTT. Translation: CASSQIRGNSPLHF.

This clone was observed a few times. The chain links TRBV2 to TRBJ2-7; unclear D gene. This CDR3 has 12 residues. The V gene lost 8 bases and the J gene lost 0 bases, with 8 bases spanning the gap. Germline assignment: CDR1 SNHLY and CDR2 FYNNEI. The CDR3 region has the DNA TGTGCCAGCGCTTACACCTCCTACGAGCAGTACTTC. This encodes CASAYTSYEQYF.

The table lists this clone with a count of one. Here the CDR3 reads CASGRGGFYEQYF. CDR3 in DNA: TGTGCCAGCGGACGGGGGGGCTTTTACGAGCAGTACTTC. The chain recombines TRBV27 with TRBJ2-7; 8 nucleotides agree with TRBD2. The CDR3 has 13 amino acids. Trimming cost V 8 bases and J 4 bases; bases outside gene matches: 7. The V gene's germline CDR1 is MNHEY and CDR2 SMNVEV (reference sequence).

The gene calls are TRBV7-2 and TRBJ2-1, with 9 bases aligning to TRBD2. CDR3 length: 16 residues. With 1 base clipped from V and 5 bases from J, the junction kept 6 bases outside the gene matches. The germline CDR1 and CDR2 sequences are SGHTA and FQGNSA. This CDR3 is CASSLGLADRNNEQFF. In DNA, the CDR3 is TGTGCCAGCAGCTTAGGACTAGCGGACCGCAACAATGAGCAGTTCTTC.

The genes are TRBV19 and TRBJ2-7; 15 bases agree with TRBD2. The CDR3 spans 19 residues. Germline lookup yields CDR1 LNHDA and CDR2 SQIVND (reference sequence). The V segment lost 3 bases and the J segment 7 bases; nucleotides outside the gene matches: 16. CDR3 bases: TGTGCCAGTAGTATTATCATGTGGACTAGCGGGAGGGCTCTGATGGAGCAGTACTTC. Protein sequence: CASSIIMWTSGRALMEQYF.

The V gene is TRBV19, the J gene TRBJ2-6; 8 nucleotides agree with TRBD2. J gave up 0 bases and V 6 bases, and 10 bases lay outside the gene matches. Germline V CDR1 and CDR2: LNHDA, SQIVND (reference sequence). This CDR3 is 18 amino acids long. CDR3 coding DNA: TGTGCCAGTAGGGCCTTAGCGGGGATCAGCTCTGGGGCCAACGTCCTGACTTTC. It yields the protein CASRALAGISSGANVLTF.

The V gene is TRBV19, the J gene TRBJ2-7, with 9 bases fitting TRBD2. The CDR3 runs to 16 residues. Germline CDR1 is LNHDA and CDR2 is SQIVND (reference sequence). The V segment lost 5 bases and the J segment 1 base; nucleotides outside the gene matches: 9. The CDR3 bases are TGTGCCAGTAGTGGCTTTTTTACTAGCGGGTCCTACGAGCAGTACTTC. Protein: CASSGFFTSGSYEQYF.

The CDR3 here is CASSLVQGSTEAFF. As DNA, the CDR3 is TGCGCCAGCAGCTTGGTACAGGGGAGCACTGAAGCTTTCTTT. This rearrangement joins TRBV5-1 to TRBJ1-1, with 7 positions matching TRBD1. Per the germline V gene, CDR1 is SGHRS and CDR2 is YFSETQ. This CDR3 is 14 amino acids long. After removal of 0 bases from V and 4 bases from J, the junction contained 3 bases not matched to a gene. Drawing the rest from reference TRBV5-1 and TRBJ1-1, the complete variable domain is KAGVTQTPRYLIKTRGQQVTLSCSPISGHRSVSWYQQTPGQGLQFLFEYFSETQRNKGNFPGRFSGRQFSNSRSEMNVSTLELGDSALYLCASSLVQGSTEAFFGQGTRLTVV.

This chain joins TRBV7-2 and TRBJ1-3, with D possibly matching TRBD1 (5 bases). The V gene's germline CDR1 is SGHTA and CDR2 FQGNSA. The CDR3 spans 15 residues. The ends were cut back, 6 bases at V and 4 bases at J, with 16 bases in the middle. Written as DNA, the CDR3 is TGTGCCAGCAGTCCTGGGGACTCGGCCGGAAACACCATATATTTT. This sequence encodes CASSPGDSAGNTIYF.

This chain joins TRBV10-1 and TRBJ2-1; 9 bases map to TRBD1. Germline values: CDR1 WNHNN, CDR2 SYGVQD (reference sequence). Losses at the gene ends were 11 bases for V and 6 bases for J; bases not matched to a gene: 8. The CDR3 runs to 13 residues. This CDR3 is CAVRTGDRNEQFF. Here the CDR3 DNA reads TGCGCCGTACGGACAGGGGATCGCAATGAGCAGTTCTTC.

The count of this clone is one. This chain links TRBV9 with TRBJ2-2, with 7 bases fitting TRBD2. This CDR3 has 15 residues. Germline V gene data show CDR1 as SGDLS and CDR2 as YYNGEE. With 5 bases clipped from V and 1 base from J, the junction kept 5 bases outside the gene matches. As DNA, the CDR3 is TGTGCCAGCAGATATGGACTAGGGAACACCGGGGAGCTGTTTTTT. It translates to CASRYGLGNTGELFF.

With regard to this clone: Other DNA sequences within the sample encode an identical CDR3. The chain is built from TRBV6-2 or TRBV6-3 and TRBJ2-7; 7 bases fit TRBD2. V dropped 1 base and J dropped 0; count of bases not matched to a gene: 0. The CDR3 length is 14 residues. Germline loops: CDR1 MNHEY, CDR2 SVGEGT. CDR3 sequence (DNA): TGTGCCAGCAGTTACTTAGCGGGCTCCTACGAGCAGTACTTC. Protein product: CASSYLAGSYEQYF.

A few counts support this clone. This rearrangement joins TRBV10-3 to TRBJ2-6; 10 nucleotides agree with TRBD1. CDR1 and CDR2 from the germline V gene are ENHRY and SYGVKD. The CDR3 is made up of 16 amino acids. V dropped 10 bases and J dropped 3; count of bases not matched to a gene: 9. The CDR3: CATIPGTGVGANVLTF. The CDR3 DNA reads as TGTGCCACCATTCCCGGGACAGGGGTTGGGGCCAACGTCCTGACTTTC.

This chain uses TRBV7-3 with TRBJ2-7; TRBD2 aligns across 10 bases. Trimming took 4 bases from V and 0 from J; bases not matched to a gene: 6. The CDR3 loop spans 16 amino acids. Germline loops: CDR1 SGHTA, CDR2 FQGTGA. The CDR3 DNA is TGTGCCAGCAGCTCTCTAGCGGGGGTATCCTCCTACGAGCAGTACTTC. Its translation is CASSSLAGVSSYEQYF.

The genes are TRBV7-2 and TRBJ2-7, with 7 bases identical to TRBD2. Germline V gene lookup returns CDR1 SGHTA and CDR2 FQGNSA. The CDR3 covers 15 residues. The V and J ends lost 4 bases and 1 base, in that order; junction bases with no gene match: 7. The CDR3 region is CASSSRAGMSYEQYF. The CDR3 DNA is TGTGCCAGCAGCTCCCGAGCGGGAATGTCCTACGAGCAGTACTTC.

The chain has TRBV30 and TRBJ1-6; TRBD1 matches at 10 bases. The CDR3 loop spans 19 amino acids. Trimming at V came to 4 bases and at J to 9 bases, leaving 21 bases not matched to a gene. Per germline, CDR1 GTSNPN and CDR2 SVGIG (reference sequence). This CDR3 is CAWTPGGTGQGLFFSPLHF. DNA of the CDR3: TGTGCCTGGACCCCAGGGGGTACGGGACAGGGGCTATTTTTTTCACCCCTCCACTTT.

The rearrangement joins TRBV19 to TRBJ1-1; 7 bases match TRBD1. Germline lookup yields CDR1 LNHDA and CDR2 SQIVND (reference sequence). This CDR3 has 14 amino acids. V shed 3 bases, J shed 2 bases, and the junction held 3 bases outside the gene matches. CDR3 nucleotides: TGTGCCAGTAGTATCACAGGGGCCAACACTGAAGCTTTCTTT. Its protein is CASSITGANTEAFF.